This passage covers 22 T cell receptor beta chains from one sample sequenced in a study of technical replicates of blood from four donors. Generated by immunoSEQ multiplex PCR, the TCRdb table keeps only in-frame clones and is missing some. The sample lists 75,000 to 95,000 clones; around 96% were seen once. The sequenced sample consisted of T cells isolated from PBMCs. The receptors were gathered from a human donor in good health.

This chain joins TRBV29-1 and TRBJ2-7, with D possibly TRBD1 on 5 matching bases. The CDR3 sequence is 11 residues long. The germline V and J ends were trimmed by 3 bases and 4 bases, with 7 bases remaining between them. CDR1 is SQVTM and CDR2 is ANQGSEA in the germline V gene. The chain's CDR3 is CSVDQGYEQYF. The CDR3 DNA sequence: TGCAGCGTTGACCAGGGTTACGAGCAGTACTTC.

The J gene is TRBJ2-3, the V gene TRBV7-2, with 7 bases aligning to TRBD1. The length of the CDR3 is 13 residues. After removal of 5 bases from V and 5 bases from J, the junction contained 4 bases not matched to a gene. Germline assignment: CDR1 SGHTA and CDR2 FQGNSA. Here the CDR3 reads CASSPGGVDTQYF. CDR3 in DNA: TGTGCCAGCAGCCCAGGGGGTGTAGATACGCAGTATTTT.

V and J are TRBV28 and TRBJ2-1, with TRBD1 identical over 7 bases. V was clipped by 2 bases and J by 5 bases; unmatched bases: 18. CDR1 is MDHEN and CDR2 is SYDVKM in the germline V gene. This CDR3 region has 19 residues. CDR3 in amino acids: CASSLIVFRDRFENNEQFF. CDR3 nucleotide sequence: TGTGCCAGCAGTTTAATAGTATTCCGGGACAGATTCGAAAACAATGAGCAGTTCTTC.

This CDR3 is CASSITWAGDYEQYF. The CDR3 DNA reads as TGTGCCAGTAGTATAACTTGGGCGGGAGACTACGAGCAGTACTTC. The chain couples TRBV19 to TRBJ2-7; 7 bases match TRBD2. This CDR3 region has 15 residues. CDR1 is LNHDA and CDR2 is SQIVND in the germline V gene (reference sequence). Unmatched junction bases numbered 7, after V lost 2 bases and J lost 3 bases.

The rearrangement joins TRBV6-6 to TRBJ2-7; D is unresolved. The CDR3 loop spans 15 amino acids. V dropped 0 bases and J dropped 2 bases, with 11 bases sitting between them. Looked up from germline, CDR1 is MNHNY and CDR2 is SVGAGI (reference sequence). The CDR3 reads CASSYSANLPYEQYF. DNA for the CDR3: TGTGCCAGCAGTTACTCAGCCAACCTGCCCTACGAGCAGTACTTC.

Regarding this clone: Compared with germline, one end of the junction differs, possibly owing to a read error. The V call is TRBV15, the J call TRBJ2-3; tentative D call: TRBD2 (6 bases). CDR1 LNHNV and CDR2 YYDKDF come from the germline V gene (reference sequence). This CDR3 region has 14 residues. CDR3 in amino acids: CATSRETSKDTQYF. In nucleotides, the CDR3 is TGTGCCACCAGCAGAGAAACTAGCAAAGATACGCAGTATTTT. Looking up the rest from reference TRBV15 and TRBJ2-3 gives the full variable domain: DAMVIQNPRYQVTQFGKPVTLSCSQTLNHNVMYWYQQKSSQAPKLLFHYYDKDFNNEADTPDNFQSRRPNTSFCFLDIRSPGLGDTAMYLCATSRETSKDTQYFGPGTRLTVL.

In regard to this clone: A junction end diverges from the germline sequence, so it may reflect a read error. The chain joins TRBV7-7 to TRBJ2-7; D remains ambiguous. This CDR3 is 14 amino acids long. Germline CDR1 and CDR2: SSHAT and FNYEAQ (reference sequence). CDR3 loop: CASSLDRSSYEQYF. CDR3 coding DNA: TGTGCTAGCAGCTTAGATCGCAGTTCCTACGAGCAGTACTTC. The complete variable domain, with remaining parts taken from reference TRBV7-7 and TRBJ2-7, reads GAGVSQSPRYKVTKRGQDVTLRCDPISSHATLYWYQQALGQGPEFLTYFNYEAQPDKSGLPSDRFSAERPEGSISTLTIQRTEQRDSAMYRCASSLDRSSYEQYFGPGTRLTVT.

This sequence joins TRBV14 and TRBJ1-1; D is unclear. Germline V gene sequence: CDR1 SGHDN, CDR2 FVKESK. There are 14 residues in the CDR3. V lost 0 bases and J 7 bases, leaving 12 bases between the germline ends. The CDR3 region is CASSQDAWGGEAFF. For the CDR3, the DNA is TGTGCCAGCAGCCAAGATGCCTGGGGAGGTGAAGCTTTCTTT.

On this clone itself: One end of the junction is discordant with germline, which a read error may explain. The chain recombines TRBV6-5 with TRBJ2-3; D is uncertain. Looked up from germline, CDR1 is MNHEY and CDR2 is SVGAGI. The CDR3 spans 16 residues. The CDR3 sequence is CASSNSESLFSDTQYF. The CDR3 DNA reads as TGTGCCAGCAGTAACTCCGAGAGTCTTTTTTCAGATACGCAGTATTTT.

V gene TRBV27 combines with J gene TRBJ2-1; D is perhaps TRBD2 (6 bases). The CDR3 runs 17 residues. Trimming cost V 0 bases and J 4 bases, with 16 bases left between them. Germline CDR1 MNHEY, CDR2 SMNVEV (reference sequence). This chain's CDR3 is CASSLSFARRVYNEQFF. CDR3 nucleotides: TGTGCCAGCAGTTTATCCTTTGCTCGGAGGGTTTACAATGAGCAGTTCTTC.

The chain has TRBV18 and TRBJ2-7, with D tentatively TRBD2 (5 bases). Trimming cost V 3 bases and J 5 bases, with 11 bases left between them. The CDR3 is 13 amino acids. The germline gives CDR1 KGHSH, CDR2 LQKENI. CDR3 sequence: CASSPLLRDEQYF. The CDR3 DNA is TGTGCCAGCTCACCCCTCCTGCGGGACGAGCAGTACTTC.

CDR3 loop: CASSLDGGTYSNQPQHF. The DNA of the CDR3 is TGCGCCAGCAGCTTGGACGGGGGAACATATAGCAATCAGCCCCAGCATTTT. The chain joins TRBV5-1 to TRBJ1-5; D might be TRBD1 (5 bases). The CDR3 is 17 amino acids. V gave up 0 bases and J gave up 0 bases, with 13 bases separating them. Germline V lookup: CDR1 SGHRS, CDR2 YFSETQ.

This clone showed up just once. This chain connects TRBV28 to TRBJ1-2; tentative D call: TRBD1 (5 bases). Germline CDR1 and CDR2: MDHEN and SYDVKM. The CDR3 spans 15 residues. The germline V and J ends were trimmed by 6 bases and 4 bases, with 18 bases remaining between them. The CDR3 nucleotides are TGTGCCAGCAGGGAGTCCGGGGGGATTCTCTATGGCTACACCTTC. Protein sequence: CASRESGGILYGYTF.

The chain combines TRBV6-5 with TRBJ2-3, with 14 bases lining up with TRBD2. CDR1 is MNHEY and CDR2 is SVGAGI in the germline V gene. CDR3 length equals 15 residues. V shed 6 bases and J 5 bases; nucleotides not matched to a gene: 4. CDR3 DNA sequence: TGTGCCAGCAGGCCGGGACTAGCGGGAGAAGATACGCAGTATTTT. It codes for CASRPGLAGEDTQYF.

J is TRBJ2-3 and V is TRBV7-6; 13 nucleotides match TRBD2. Losses at the gene ends were 5 bases for V and 3 bases for J; bases not matched to a gene: 5. This CDR3 region has 16 residues. Germline values: CDR1 SGHVS, CDR2 FNYEAQ. The chain's CDR3 is CASSPETSGRTDTQYF. The DNA of the CDR3 is TGTGCCAGCAGCCCCGAGACTAGCGGGAGGACAGATACGCAGTATTTT.

DNA for the CDR3: TGTGCCAGCAGCGTTTGGGGGCAAAACAATGAGCAGTTCTTC. This translates into CASSVWGQNNEQFF. V and J are TRBV9 and TRBJ2-1, with D perhaps TRBD1 (6 bases). The CDR3 extends over 14 amino acids. V was pared by 2 bases and J by 5 bases, with 11 bases between. Per the germline V gene, CDR1 is SGDLS and CDR2 is YYNGEE.

The V gene is TRBV7-9, the J gene TRBJ2-7, with a weak D call TRBD2 (6 bases). CDR1 is SEHNR, CDR2 FQNEAQ, per germline (reference sequence). V lost 5 bases, J lost 0 bases, and 14 bases lay in between. This CDR3 is built from 15 residues. The CDR3 nucleotides read TGTGCCAGCAGCCCGGGGAGGCAATCCTCCTACGAGCAGTACTTC. Protein: CASSPGRQSSYEQYF.

The chain employs TRBV6-5 and TRBJ2-4, with D hard to call. V lost 0 bases and J lost 1, with 4 bases in between. The germline CDR1 and CDR2 sequences are MNHEY and SVGAGI. The CDR3 consists of 14 residues. The DNA for the CDR3 is TGTGCCAGCAGTTACTCATATGCCAAAAACATTCAGTACTTC. It codes for CASSYSYAKNIQYF.

The chain links TRBV4-1 to TRBJ1-1; tentative D call: TRBD1 (6 bases). V was trimmed by 1 base and J by 8 bases, leaving 8 bases between them. The germline V gene has CDR1 MGHRA and CDR2 YSYEKL. The CDR3 runs to 12 residues. The CDR3 DNA sequence: TGCGCCAGCAGCCAAGGGGGGCCCGAAGCTTTCTTT. Translation: CASSQGGPEAFF.

This chain joins TRBV11-2 and TRBJ2-7, with 11 bases matching TRBD2. V lost 4 bases, J lost 3 bases, and 11 bases stayed unmatched. CDR3 length: 17 amino acids. Germline V lookup: CDR1 SGHAT, CDR2 FQNNGV. CDR3 in DNA: TGTGCCAGCAGCTCAAACCCGGGACTAGCGGTACACTACGAGCAGTACTTC. Its translation: CASSSNPGLAVHYEQYF.

The chain couples TRBV5-5 to TRBJ2-7, with a tentative D call TRBD1 (6 bases). This CDR3 region has 13 residues. CDR1 and CDR2 from the germline V gene are SGHKS and YYEKEE (reference sequence). V was trimmed by 3 bases and J by 6 bases, leaving 13 bases between them. CDR3 amino acids: CASSSTGILEQYF. The CDR3 coding sequence is TGTGCCAGCAGCTCCACAGGGATTCTCGAGCAGTACTTC.

The chain combines TRBV19 with TRBJ2-7; 10 bases match TRBD1. Germline values: CDR1 LNHDA, CDR2 SQIVND (reference sequence). The CDR3 runs 14 residues. V lost 4 bases and J lost 3; bases outside the gene matches: 3. This CDR3 reads CASSTTGGLYEQYF. DNA of the CDR3: TGTGCCAGTAGTACGACAGGGGGCCTCTACGAGCAGTACTTC.